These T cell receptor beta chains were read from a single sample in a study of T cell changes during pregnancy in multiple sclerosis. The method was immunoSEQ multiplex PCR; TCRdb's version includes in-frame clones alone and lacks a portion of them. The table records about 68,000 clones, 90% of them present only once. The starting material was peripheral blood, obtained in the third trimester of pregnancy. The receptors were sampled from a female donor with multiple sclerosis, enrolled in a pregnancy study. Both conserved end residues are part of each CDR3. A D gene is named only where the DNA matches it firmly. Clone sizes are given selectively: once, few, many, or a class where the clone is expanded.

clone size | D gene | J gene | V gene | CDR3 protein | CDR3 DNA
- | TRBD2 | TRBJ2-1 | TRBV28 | CASRFGLAGIYNEQFF | TGTGCCAGCAGGTTCGGACTAGCGGGGATCTACAATGAGCAGTTCTTC
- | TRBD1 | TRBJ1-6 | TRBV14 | CASSQVGQSNSPLHF | TGTGCCAGCAGCCAAGTGGGACAGAGTAATTCACCCCTCCACTTT
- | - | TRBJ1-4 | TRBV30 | CAWSTGLPATNEKLFF | TGTGCCTGGAGTACAGGGCTCCCTGCAACTAATGAAAAACTGTTTTTT
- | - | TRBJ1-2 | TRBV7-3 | CASSRPDGDYGYTF | TGTGCCAGCAGCCGGCCGGACGGGGACTATGGCTACACCTTC
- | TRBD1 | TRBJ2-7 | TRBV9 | CASSSGTGGDEQYF | TGTGCCAGCAGCTCCGGGACAGGGGGGGACGAGCAGTACTTC
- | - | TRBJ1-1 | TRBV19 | CASSIVGGSPAFF | TGTGCCAGTAGTATCGTAGGGGGTAGCCCGGCTTTCTTT
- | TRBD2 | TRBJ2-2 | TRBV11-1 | CASSARLAGESSNAGELFF | TGTGCCAGCAGCGCTCGACTAGCGGGAGAAAGTAGTAACGCCGGGGAGCTGTTTTTT
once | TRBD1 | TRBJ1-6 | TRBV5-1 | CASSLGGTDNSPLHF | TGCGCCAGCAGCTTAGGAGGGACAGATAATTCACCCCTCCACTTT
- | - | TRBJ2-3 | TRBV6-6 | CASSYRSRALPDTQYF | TGTGCCAGCAGTTACCGGAGCAGGGCCCTGCCAGATACGCAGTATTTT
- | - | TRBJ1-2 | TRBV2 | CASNDPGAYGYTF | TGTGCCAGCAACGATCCGGGAGCCTATGGCTACACCTTC
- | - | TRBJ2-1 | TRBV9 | CASSVDWRDAYNEQFF | TGTGCCAGCAGCGTAGACTGGCGGGACGCCTACAATGAGCAGTTCTTC
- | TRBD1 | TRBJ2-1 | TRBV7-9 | CASSAWTGGDYNEQFF | TGTGCCAGCAGCGCCTGGACAGGGGGCGACTACAATGAGCAGTTCTTC
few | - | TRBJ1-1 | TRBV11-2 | CASRAGRGARTEAFF | TGTGCCAGCAGAGCAGGCCGTGGGGCACGGACTGAAGCTTTCTTT
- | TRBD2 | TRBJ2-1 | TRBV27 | CASSLAGGFNEQFF | TGTGCCAGCAGTTTAGCGGGGGGCTTCAATGAGCAGTTCTTC
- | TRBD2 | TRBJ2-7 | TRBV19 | CASTPQGTSGSYEQYF | TGTGCCAGTACCCCCCAAGGGACTAGCGGATCCTACGAGCAGTACTTC
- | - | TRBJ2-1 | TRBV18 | CASSPRTELYNEQFF | TGTGCCAGCTCACCCCGGACAGAACTCTACAATGAGCAGTTCTTC
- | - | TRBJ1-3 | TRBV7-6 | CASSSISPAQQSVYF | TGTGCCAGCAGCTCGATATCGCCGGCCCAACAGAGTGTATATTTT
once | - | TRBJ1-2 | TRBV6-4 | CASRSYRGGYTF | TGTGCCAGCAGGTCGTATAGAGGGGGCTACACCTTC
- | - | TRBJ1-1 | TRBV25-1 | CAIPPVTDLIEAFF | TGTGCCATCCCCCCCGTGACAGACCTCATTGAAGCTTTCTTT
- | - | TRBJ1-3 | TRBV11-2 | CASSSGQTSGNTIYF | TGTGCCAGCAGCTCCGGACAGACCTCTGGAAACACCATATATTTT
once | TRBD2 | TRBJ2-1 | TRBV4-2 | CASSQVQRGAYNEQFF | TGTGCCAGCAGCCAAGTCCAGCGGGGGGCCTACAATGAGCAGTTCTTC
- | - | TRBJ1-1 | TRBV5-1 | CASSSGIQVLLPTTEAFF | TGCGCCAGCAGCTCCGGTATCCAGGTCCTGCTCCCAACCACTGAAGCTTTCTTT
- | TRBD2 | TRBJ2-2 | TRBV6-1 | CASSGLAGDTGELFF | TGTGCCAGCAGTGGGCTAGCGGGAGACACCGGGGAGCTGTTTTTT
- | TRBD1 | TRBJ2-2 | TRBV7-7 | CASSTRQGSATGELFF | TGTGCCAGCAGCACCCGACAGGGGTCGGCCACCGGGGAGCTGTTTTTT
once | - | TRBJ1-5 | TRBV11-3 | CASSPSVPQPQHF | TGTGCCAGCAGCCCGAGTGTGCCTCAGCCCCAGCATTTT
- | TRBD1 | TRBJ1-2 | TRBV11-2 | CASSLGQGEGYTF | TGTGCCAGCAGCCTGGGACAGGGGGAAGGCTACACCTTC
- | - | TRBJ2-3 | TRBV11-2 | CASSRDLSTQYF | TGTGCCAGCAGCCGGGACTTGTCTACGCAGTATTTT
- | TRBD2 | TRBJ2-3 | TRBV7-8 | CASSPRAGGRLSADTQYF | TGTGCCAGCAGCCCCAGAGCGGGGGGGCGATTGTCGGCAGATACGCAGTATTTT
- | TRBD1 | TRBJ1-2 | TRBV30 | CAWSRDRGRVNYGYTF | TGTGCCTGGAGTCGCGACAGGGGGAGAGTTAACTATGGCTACACCTTC
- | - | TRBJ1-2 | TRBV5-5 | CASSFMAPENGYTF | TGTGCCAGCAGCTTTATGGCGCCGGAGAATGGCTACACCTTC
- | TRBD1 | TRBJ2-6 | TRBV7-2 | CASSWGTGSGANVLTF | TGTGCCAGCAGCTGGGGGACAGGTTCTGGGGCCAACGTCCTGACTTTC
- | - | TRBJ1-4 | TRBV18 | CASSPNRGEGEKLFF | TGTGCCAGCTCACCAAACCGGGGGGAAGGTGAAAAACTGTTTTTT
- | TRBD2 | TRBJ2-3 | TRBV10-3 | CATGTSGRIDTQYF | TGTGCCACCGGGACTAGCGGGAGGATAGATACGCAGTATTTT
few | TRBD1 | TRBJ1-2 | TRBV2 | CASRRDRGPQGYTF | TGTGCCAGCAGGAGGGACAGGGGGCCTCAGGGCTACACCTTC
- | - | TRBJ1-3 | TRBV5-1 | CASSKPGSLGNTIYF | TGCGCCAGCAGCAAACCCGGGAGCCTCGGAAACACCATATATTTT
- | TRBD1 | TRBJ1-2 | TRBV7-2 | CASSLEQGGTYGYTF | TGTGCCAGCAGCTTAGAACAGGGGGGAACCTATGGCTACACCTTC
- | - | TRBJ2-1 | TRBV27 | CASSLVQGFNEQFF | TGTGCCAGCAGTTTAGTGCAGGGGTTCAATGAGCAGTTCTTC
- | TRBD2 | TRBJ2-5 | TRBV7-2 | CASTASGRGGETQYF | TGTGCCAGCACCGCTAGCGGGAGGGGAGGAGAGACCCAGTACTTC
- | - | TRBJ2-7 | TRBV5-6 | CASSKGLPFYEQYF | TGTGCCAGCAGCAAGGGACTGCCCTTCTACGAGCAGTACTTC
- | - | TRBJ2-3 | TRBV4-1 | CASSQVGLAIDTQYF | TGCGCCAGCAGCCAAGTTGGCCTAGCAATAGATACGCAGTATTTT